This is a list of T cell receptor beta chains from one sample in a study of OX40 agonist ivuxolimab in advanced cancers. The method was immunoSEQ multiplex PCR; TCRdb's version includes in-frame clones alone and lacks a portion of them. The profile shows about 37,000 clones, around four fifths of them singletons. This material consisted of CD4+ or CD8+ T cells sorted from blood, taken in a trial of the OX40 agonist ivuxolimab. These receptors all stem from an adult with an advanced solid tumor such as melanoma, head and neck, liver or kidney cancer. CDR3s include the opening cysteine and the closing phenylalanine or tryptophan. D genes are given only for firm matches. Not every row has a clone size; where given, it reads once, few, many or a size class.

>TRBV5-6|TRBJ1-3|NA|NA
TGTGCCAGCAGCCAGGGTCCCGCGGGGACCATATATTTT
CASSQGPAGTIYF
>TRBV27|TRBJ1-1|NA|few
TGTGCCAGCAGTTTAACATTTGGGGGCACTGAAGCTTTCTTT
CASSLTFGGTEAFF
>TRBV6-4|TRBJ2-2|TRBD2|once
TGTGCCAGCTCACCATTTAGCGGGACCGGGGAGCTGTTTTTT
CASSPFSGTGELFF
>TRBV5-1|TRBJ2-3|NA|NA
TGCGCCAGCAAATTGGTCGGGGGCACAGATACGCAGTATTTT
CASKLVGGTDTQYF
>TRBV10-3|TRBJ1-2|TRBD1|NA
TGTGCCATCAGTGAGACGGGACAGGGGTCCTATGGCTACACCTTC
CAISETGQGSYGYTF
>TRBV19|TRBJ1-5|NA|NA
TGTGCCAGTCGGAGTGGGGGTCAGCCCCAGCATTTT
CASRSGGQPQHF
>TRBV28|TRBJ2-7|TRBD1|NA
TGTGCCAGCAGCGTAGGACAGGCCTACGAGCAGTACTTC
CASSVGQAYEQYF
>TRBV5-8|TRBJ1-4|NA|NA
TGTGCCAGCAGCCCGGGACTGATTAATGAAAAACTGTTTTTT
CASSPGLINEKLFF
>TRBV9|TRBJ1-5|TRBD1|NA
TGTGCCAGCAGCGTAAAAGAGACAGGGGGGTTGGAACAGCCCCAGCATTTT
CASSVKETGGLEQPQHF
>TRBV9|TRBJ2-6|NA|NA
TGTGCCAGCAGCGTAGATAGTAGTGCAGGGCACTCTGGGGCCAACGTCCTGACTTTC
CASSVDSSAGHSGANVLTF